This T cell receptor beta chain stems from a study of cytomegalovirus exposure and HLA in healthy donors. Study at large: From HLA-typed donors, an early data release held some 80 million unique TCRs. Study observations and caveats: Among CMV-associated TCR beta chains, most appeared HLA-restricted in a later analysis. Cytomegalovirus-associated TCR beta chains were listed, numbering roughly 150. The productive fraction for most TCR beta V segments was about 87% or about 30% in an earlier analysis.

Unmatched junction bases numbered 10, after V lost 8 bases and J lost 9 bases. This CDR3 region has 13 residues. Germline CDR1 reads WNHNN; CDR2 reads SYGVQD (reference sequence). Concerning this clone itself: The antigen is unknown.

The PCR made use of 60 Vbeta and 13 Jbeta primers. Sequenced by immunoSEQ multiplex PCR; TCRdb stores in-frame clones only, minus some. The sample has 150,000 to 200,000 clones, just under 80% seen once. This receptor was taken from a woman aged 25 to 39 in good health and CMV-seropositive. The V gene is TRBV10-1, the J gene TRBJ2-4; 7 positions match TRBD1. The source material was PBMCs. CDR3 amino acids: CASGQRDSPIQYF. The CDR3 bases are TGCGCCAGCGGCCAGAGGGACAGTCCCATTCAGTACTTC.